This T cell receptor beta chain appears in the sequencing data of a study of T-cell reconstitution after alpha-beta-depleted transplantation in children. This clonotype was counted at least ten times. What it binds is unknown. TCRbeta library construction was performed incorporating unique molecular identifiers. TCRdb used MiXCR to reprocess the PCR reads, holding one entry per CDR3 protein. The sample shows around 100,000 distinct CDR3 sequences, roughly 6% of them seen only once. Overall study findings and caveats: The high TCRbeta diversity at day 60 in some patients came from surviving recipient T cells and thymic progenitors. Reports say that about two months after transplant, the alpha-beta T cells came out of several hundred graft clones that had expanded. Among T cells one year after transplant, newly produced cells accounted for most counts and diversity.

This TCR was sampled from a female patient aged 2-9 years who had a stem cell transplant for Fanconi anemia, so the T cells may come from the graft donor. This specimen consisted of PBMCs, mostly from graft donor cells, obtained 60 days after TCRalphabeta/CD19-depleted stem cell transplant.

This chain's CDR3 is CASSLKQESSYNEQFF. In DNA, the CDR3 is TGTGCCAGCAGTCTAAAACAGGAAAGCTCCTACAATGAGCAGTTCTTC. This rearrangement joins TRBV6-1 to TRBJ2-1, with TRBD1 as a possible D gene (5 bases). Germline values: CDR1 MNHNS, CDR2 SASEGT. The CDR3 is 16 residues long. Trimming pared 5 bases from V and 0 bases from J, leaving 14 bases between.